This passage covers 31 T cell receptor beta chains from one sample sequenced in a study of blood T cell repertoires in COVID-19. The repertoire was sequenced with immunoSEQ multiplex PCR; TCRdb's copy has only in-frame clones and lacks some. The sample lists under 200,000 clones; roughly 88% were seen once. The specimen sequenced was PBMCs or T cells enriched from blood (not recorded which). These receptors all stem from a man aged 40-49 years with acute COVID-19.

The V gene is TRBV28, the J gene TRBJ2-5; tentative D call: TRBD1 (5 bases). From germline, CDR1 is MDHEN and CDR2 SYDVKM. V dropped 5 bases and J dropped 4 bases, with 20 bases sitting between them. The CDR3 extends over 16 amino acids. Here the CDR3 DNA reads TGTGCCAGCAGTGTAAGACAGACAGCCAAGAGAGAGACCCAGTACTTC. Protein: CASSVRQTAKRETQYF.

The chain is built from TRBV19 and TRBJ2-2; 12 nucleotides align to TRBD2. Trimming took 6 bases from V and 3 from J; bases not matched to a gene: 2. The germline V gene has CDR1 LNHDA and CDR2 SQIVND (reference sequence). This CDR3 is 15 amino acids long. The CDR3 is CASRASGRDTGELFF. As DNA, the CDR3 is TGTGCCAGTAGGGCTAGCGGGAGGGACACCGGGGAGCTGTTTTTT. Full variable domain (outside the CDR3, taken from reference TRBV19 and TRBJ2-2): DGGITQSPKYLFRKEGQNVTLSCEQNLNHDAMYWYRQDPGQGLRLIYYSQIVNDFQKGDIAEGYSVSREKKESFPLTVTSAQKNPTAFYLCASRASGRDTGELFFGEGSRLTVL.

The chain carries TRBV3-1 (or the pseudogene TRBV3-2) and TRBJ2-7; possibly TRBD1 for D (6 bases). V lost 4 bases, J lost 6 bases, and 10 bases lay in between. CDR1 is LGHDT, CDR2 YNNKEL, per germline (reference sequence). This CDR3 has 12 amino acids. The CDR3 DNA is TGTGCCAGCAGCCCTGGGGGCTCCGAGCAGTACTTC. It specifies CASSPGGSEQYF.

This clone showed up just a few times. The chain is built from TRBV7-9 and TRBJ2-4, with TRBD1 identical over 10 bases. Germline CDR1 SEHNR, CDR2 FQNEAQ (reference sequence). Losses at the gene ends were 1 base for V and 10 bases for J; bases not matched to a gene: 7. The CDR3 spans 15 residues. The CDR3 is CASSLGGTGEGIQYF. The CDR3 nucleotides read TGTGCCAGCAGCTTAGGAGGGACAGGGGAAGGGATTCAGTACTTC. The full variable domain, with the rest looked up from reference TRBV7-9 and TRBJ2-4, is DTGVSQNPRHKITKRGQNVTFRCDPISEHNRLYWYRQTLGQGPEFLTYFQNEAQLEKSRLLSDRFSAERPKGSFSTLEIQRTEQGDSAMYLCASSLGGTGEGIQYFGAGTRLSVL.

Here the CDR3 DNA reads TGTGCCAGCCGAGGGGGAACTAGCACAGATACGCAGTATTTT. Protein: CASRGGTSTDTQYF. V is TRBV2 and J is TRBJ2-3; the D gene is possibly TRBD1 (6 bases). V lost 8 bases, J lost 0 bases, and 12 bases lay in between. CDR1 and CDR2 from the germline V gene are SNHLY and FYNNEI. This CDR3 has 14 residues.

This clone was seen once. J is TRBJ2-1 and V is TRBV9, with 7 bases matching TRBD1. The CDR3 sequence is 17 residues long. In germline, CDR1 is SGDLS, CDR2 YYNGEE. Germline trimming cut 2 bases from V and 10 bases from J; bases unmatched to any gene: 18. CDR3: CASSVNRGLPSNREQFF. The CDR3 DNA sequence: TGTGCCAGCAGCGTCAACAGGGGTTTACCTTCTAATCGGGAGCAGTTCTTC.

On this clone itself: Mismatch with germline at one junction end may stem from a read error. The chain uses TRBV29-1 and TRBJ1-2; TRBD1 is a possible D gene (6 bases). CDR1 is SQVTM and CDR2 is ANQGSEA in the germline V gene. This CDR3 spans 12 amino acids. CDR3 sequence reads: CSVEGTLGGYTF. For the CDR3, the DNA is TGCAGCGTGGAAGGGACATTGGGTGGCTACACCTTC.

By its share, this clone is medium-sized. The chain combines TRBV15 with TRBJ2-5; 7 bases line up with TRBD2. The junction had 3 bases not matched to a gene; V was cut back by 3 bases and J by 5 bases. Germline CDR1 reads LNHNV; CDR2 reads YYDKDF (reference sequence). This CDR3 is 13 amino acids long. CDR3 in DNA: TGTGCCACCAGCAGCCGGGGAGGGGAGACCCAGTACTTC. It specifies CATSSRGGETQYF.

This rearrangement joins TRBV15 to TRBJ1-4; 7 bases map to TRBD1. V lost 1 base and J lost 6; bases outside the gene matches: 8. The V gene's germline CDR1 is LNHNV and CDR2 YYDKDF (reference sequence). There are 16 residues in the CDR3. DNA of the CDR3: TGTGCCACCAGCAGAGGTGGGACAGCCTCGTATGAAAAACTGTTTTTT. Amino acids: CATSRGGTASYEKLFF.

This rearrangement joins TRBV9 to TRBJ2-5, with D maybe TRBD1 (6 bases). This CDR3 region has 15 residues. V was trimmed by 1 base and J by 2 bases, leaving 12 bases between them. Germline CDR1 SGDLS, CDR2 YYNGEE. CDR3 in amino acids: CASSVSADRQETQYF. Written as DNA, the CDR3 is TGTGCCAGCAGCGTAAGTGCGGACAGACAAGAGACCCAGTACTTC.

V is TRBV7-2 and J is TRBJ2-5; tentatively, D is TRBD2 (5 bases). The CDR3 extends over 16 amino acids. V lost 3 bases and J 5 bases, leaving 19 bases between the germline ends. Germline CDR1 is SGHTA and CDR2 is FQGNSA. CDR3: CASSLRLARSAETQYF. In DNA, the CDR3 is TGTGCCAGCAGCTTGAGGCTAGCTAGGAGCGCCGAGACCCAGTACTTC. Filled out from reference TRBV7-2 and TRBJ2-5, the complete variable domain reads GAGVSQSPSNKVTEKGKDVELRCDPISGHTALYWYRQSLGQGLEFLIYFQGNSAPDKSGLPSDRFSAERTGGSVSTLTIQRTQQEDSAVYLCASSLRLARSAETQYFGPGTRLLVL.

The chain is built from TRBV30 and TRBJ2-1; TRBD2 agrees at 8 bases. Germline V gene lookup returns CDR1 GTSNPN and CDR2 SVGIG (reference sequence). The V and J ends lost 0 bases and 2 bases, in that order; junction bases with no gene match: 12. This CDR3 has 18 amino acids. The CDR3 DNA is TGTGCCTGGAGTGTAAGGGTCGGGAGGGCCGGCCCCTACAATGAGCAGTTCTTC. Its protein product is CAWSVRVGRAGPYNEQFF. Full variable domain (missing parts from reference TRBV30 and TRBJ2-1): SQTIHQWPATLVQPVGSPLSLECTVEGTSNPNLYWYRQAAGRGLQLLFYSVGIGQISSEVPQNLSASRPQDRQFILSSKKLLLSDSGFYLCAWSVRVGRAGPYNEQFFGPGTRLTVL.

The rearrangement links TRBV28 to TRBJ2-5; the match to TRBD2 covers 8 bases. V trimming: 5 bases; J trimming: 4 bases; junction bases outside the gene matches: 12. The CDR3 length is 16 residues. CDR1 and CDR2 from the germline V gene are MDHEN and SYDVKM. This chain's CDR3 is CASSPPLSGSRETQYF. CDR3 DNA: TGTGCCAGCAGTCCTCCTCTAAGCGGGAGCCGAGAGACCCAGTACTTC.

The chain employs TRBV27 and TRBJ1-1, with a weak D call TRBD1 (6 bases). The germline V and J ends were trimmed by 4 bases and 6 bases, with 18 bases remaining between them. CDR3 length: 15 residues. The germline CDR1 and CDR2 sequences are MNHEY and SMNVEV (reference sequence). In DNA, the CDR3 is TGTGCCAGCAGTTCTGCGGGCAGGGGATGGGCTGAAGCTTTCTTT. Encoded protein: CASSSAGRGWAEAFF.

The chain uses TRBV19 and TRBJ1-4, with D unclear. The CDR3 totals 16 residues. In germline, CDR1 is LNHDA, CDR2 SQIVND (reference sequence). The ends were cut back, 8 bases at V and 3 bases at J, with 19 bases in the middle. In nucleotides, the CDR3 is TGTGCCAGTGCCCAGCCCCTTCAGGCCTCTAATGAAAAACTGTTTTTT. Amino acids: CASAQPLQASNEKLFF.

This clone appeared a single time. The chain combines TRBV25-1 with TRBJ1-2; 8 nucleotides agree with TRBD1. The CDR3 covers 12 residues. Trimming removed 8 bases from V and 7 bases from J; junction bases left unmatched: 6. Germline V gene data show CDR1 as MGHDK and CDR2 as SYGVNS. CDR3 DNA: TGTGCCAGCTCCGAGACAGGGGCTGGCTACACCTTC. Encoded protein: CASSETGAGYTF.

The genes are TRBV28 and TRBJ2-3; 8 nucleotides match TRBD1. V shed 0 bases, J shed 1 base, and the junction held 12 bases outside the gene matches. This CDR3 has 19 residues. CDR1 is MDHEN and CDR2 is SYDVKM in the germline V gene. The DNA for the CDR3 is TGTGCCAGCAGTTTATGGCAGGGGGCCCACCGGGGACGCACAGATACGCAGTATTTT. Translating gives CASSLWQGAHRGRTDTQYF.

The chain combines TRBV18 with TRBJ2-1; 8 bases line up with TRBD1. V trimming: 4 bases; J trimming: 0 bases; junction bases outside the gene matches: 8. CDR1 is KGHSH, CDR2 LQKENI, per germline. This CDR3 region has 17 residues. Here the CDR3 reads CASSRRTGRDSYNEQFF. The CDR3 coding sequence is TGTGCCAGCTCACGGCGGACAGGGCGGGACTCCTACAATGAGCAGTTCTTC.

The chain carries TRBV29-1 and TRBJ2-6, with no clear D. There are 13 residues in the CDR3. Per the germline V gene, CDR1 is SQVTM and CDR2 is ANQGSEA. Trimming shortened V by 5 bases and J by 3 bases, and 8 bases separated the two germline ends. The CDR3 sequence is CSVTRSGANVLTF. As DNA, the CDR3 is TGCAGCGTTACCAGAAGTGGGGCCAACGTCCTGACTTTC.

In its sample, this clone was seen once. The chain has TRBV7-3 and TRBJ2-1; D uncertain. CDR1 SGHTA and CDR2 FQGTGA come from the germline V gene. The CDR3 is 13 amino acids. Trimming stripped 5 bases from V and 5 bases from J, with 10 bases between. For the CDR3, the DNA is TGTGCCAGCAGCCCCGGTCGGGACAATGAGCAGTTCTTC. This translates into CASSPGRDNEQFF. Supplemented by reference TRBV7-3 and TRBJ2-1, the full variable domain reads GAGVSQTPSNKVTEKGKYVELRCDPISGHTALYWYRQSLGQGPEFLIYFQGTGAADDSGLPNDRFFAVRPEGSVSTLKIQRTERGDSAVYLCASSPGRDNEQFFGPGTRLTVL.

CDR3 loop: CASSLVDAGQDTQYF. The CDR3 nucleotides read TGTGCCAGCAGCTTAGTGGATGCAGGGCAAGATACGCAGTATTTT. This sequence joins TRBV7-9 and TRBJ2-3; tentatively, D is TRBD1 (5 bases). Germline V CDR1 and CDR2: SEHNR, FQNEAQ (reference sequence). Trimming removed 1 base from V and 5 bases from J, with 13 bases in between. The CDR3 has 15 residues. Together with reference TRBV7-9 and TRBJ2-3, the CDR3 gives the full variable domain: DTGVSQNPRHKITKRGQNVTFRCDPISEHNRLYWYRQTLGQGPEFLTYFQNEAQLEKSRLLSDRFSAERPKGSFSTLEIQRTEQGDSAMYLCASSLVDAGQDTQYFGPGTRLTVL.

The gene calls are TRBV19 and TRBJ1-6; the match to TRBD1 covers 7 bases. J lost 7 bases, V lost 6 bases, and 9 bases had no gene match. The CDR3 has 15 amino acids. Per the germline V gene, CDR1 is LNHDA and CDR2 is SQIVND (reference sequence). CDR3 loop: CASRITGVENSPLHF. The CDR3 DNA sequence: TGTGCCAGTAGGATTACAGGGGTGGAAAATTCACCCCTCCACTTT.

The genes are TRBV18 and TRBJ1-5; D not resolved. Trimming stripped 3 bases from V and 2 bases from J, with 5 bases between. Germline CDR1 is KGHSH and CDR2 is LQKENI. The length of the CDR3 is 13 residues. This CDR3 is CASSPAGNQPQHF. The CDR3 DNA is TGTGCCAGCTCACCCGCGGGCAATCAGCCCCAGCATTTT.

The CDR3 spells CASSRDRGLTDTQYF. CDR3 in DNA: TGTGCCAGCAGTCGGGACAGGGGTCTCACAGATACGCAGTATTTT. The rearrangement joins TRBV2 to TRBJ2-3; 10 bases fit TRBD1. V was clipped by 5 bases and J by 2 bases; unmatched bases: 4. The germline V gene encodes CDR1 SNHLY and CDR2 FYNNEI. The CDR3 contains 15 residues.

The J gene is TRBJ2-1, the V gene TRBV29-1; 9 bases map to TRBD1. The junction had 7 bases not matched to a gene; V was cut back by 6 bases and J by 1 base. CDR1 SQVTM and CDR2 ANQGSEA come from the germline V gene. The CDR3 covers 15 residues. The CDR3 spells CSVSGTGWSYNEQFF. The CDR3 DNA reads TGCAGCGTCTCCGGGACAGGGTGGTCCTACAATGAGCAGTTCTTC.

The chain carries TRBV10-3 and TRBJ2-1, with TRBD2 identical over 7 bases. Unmatched junction bases numbered 14, after V lost 5 bases and J lost 10 bases. This CDR3 region has 15 residues. Germline V CDR1 and CDR2: ENHRY, SYGVKD. The CDR3, as DNA: TGTGCCATCAGTATGCTAGCGGTCGGAGGGGACGAGCAGTTCTTC. It encodes CAISMLAVGGDEQFF.

The chain employs TRBV2 and TRBJ2-3, with D maybe TRBD2 (7 bases). Trimming took 0 bases from V and 1 from J, leaving 14 bases between them. CDR1 is SNHLY, CDR2 FYNNEI, per germline. The CDR3 has 17 residues. DNA for the CDR3: TGTGCCAGCAGTGAAGCGCTTCGAGGGGGGGGCACAGATACGCAGTATTTT. This translates into CASSEALRGGGTDTQYF.

J is TRBJ2-7 and V is TRBV9, with D hard to call. The V and J ends lost 0 bases and 2 bases respectively, with 9 bases between them. Per the germline V gene, CDR1 is SGDLS and CDR2 is YYNGEE. The CDR3 runs to 14 residues. The CDR3: CASSVGSPAYEQYF. For the CDR3, the DNA is TGTGCCAGCAGCGTAGGTTCGCCGGCCTACGAGCAGTACTTC.

This clone was found a few times. The chain carries TRBV28 and TRBJ1-6; a weak D match, TRBD1 (5 bases). From germline, CDR1 is MDHEN and CDR2 SYDVKM. The CDR3 runs 12 residues. V lost 11 bases and J 10 bases, leaving 15 bases between the germline ends. For the CDR3, the DNA is TGTGCCGGGAGAAGGGGAGGATCACCCCTCCACTTT. It codes for CAGRRGGSPLHF.

Points on this clone: At one boundary the junction diverges from the germline segment, which might be a read error. The chain links TRBV29-1 to TRBJ2-5, with 7 bases aligning to TRBD1. The germline V gene encodes CDR1 SQVTM and CDR2 ANQGSEA. The CDR3 consists of 15 residues. The CDR3 DNA is TGCAGCGTCGAAGGGGGCACAGGCGAGGAGGAGACCCAGTACTTC. This translates into CSVEGGTGEEETQYF. Combining the CDR3 with reference TRBV29-1 and TRBJ2-5 gives the whole variable domain SAVISQKPSRDICQRGTSLTIQCQVDSQVTMMFWYRQQPGQSLTLIATANQGSEATYESGFVIDKFPISRPNLTFSTLTVSNMSPEDSSIYLCSVEGGTGEEETQYFGPGTRLLVL.

This clone was found once. The genes are TRBV11-2 and TRBJ2-5, with D perhaps TRBD2 (5 bases). The CDR3 is 15 amino acids. The germline CDR1 and CDR2 sequences are SGHAT and FQNNGV. V was pared by 5 bases and J by 1 base, with 14 bases between. The CDR3 loop is CASSASRATQETQYF. For the CDR3, the DNA is TGTGCCAGCAGCGCCTCGAGGGCTACCCAAGAGACCCAGTACTTC.